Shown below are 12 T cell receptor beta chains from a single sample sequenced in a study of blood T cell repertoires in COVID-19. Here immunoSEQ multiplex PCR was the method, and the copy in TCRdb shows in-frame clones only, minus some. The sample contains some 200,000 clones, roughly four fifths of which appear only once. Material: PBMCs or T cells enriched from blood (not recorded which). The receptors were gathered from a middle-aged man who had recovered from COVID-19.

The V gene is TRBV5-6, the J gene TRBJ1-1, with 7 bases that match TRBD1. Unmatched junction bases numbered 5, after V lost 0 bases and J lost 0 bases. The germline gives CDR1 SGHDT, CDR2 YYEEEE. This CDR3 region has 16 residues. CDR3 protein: CASSLDSGTVNTEAFF. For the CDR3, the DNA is TGTGCCAGCAGCTTGGACTCCGGGACAGTGAACACTGAAGCTTTCTTT.

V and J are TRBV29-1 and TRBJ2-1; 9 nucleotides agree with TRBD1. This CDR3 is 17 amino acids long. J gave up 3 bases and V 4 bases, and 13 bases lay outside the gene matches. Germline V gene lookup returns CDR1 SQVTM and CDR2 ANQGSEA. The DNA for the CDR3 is TGCAGCGTTGGGACAGGGGATCTGCTTTTTTACTACAATGAGCAGTTCTTC. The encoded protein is CSVGTGDLLFYYNEQFF.

CDR3 DNA: TGTGCCAGCAGTGCCTCGACAGGGGAAAGCTACAATGAGCAGTTCTTC. It is translated as CASSASTGESYNEQFF. The chain uses TRBV27 and TRBJ2-1, with TRBD1 identical over 8 bases. This CDR3 comprises 16 residues. The V and J ends lost 5 bases and 3 bases, in that order; junction bases with no gene match: 9. Germline lookup yields CDR1 MNHEY and CDR2 SMNVEV (reference sequence).

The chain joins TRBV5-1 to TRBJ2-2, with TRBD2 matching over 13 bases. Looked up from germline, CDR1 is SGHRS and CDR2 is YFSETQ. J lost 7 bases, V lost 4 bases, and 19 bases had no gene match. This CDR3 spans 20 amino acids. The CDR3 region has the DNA TGCGCCAGCAGCCCCTCCGGGACTAGCGGGACCGAGGGAAAAATCGGGGAGCTGTTTTTT. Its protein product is CASSPSGTSGTEGKIGELFF.

CDR3 protein: CARSLSCGPSYEQYF. CDR3 coding DNA: TGTGCCAGAAGCTTGTCTTGCGGTCCCTCCTACGAGCAGTACTTC. The chain uses TRBV5-3 and TRBJ2-7; D is undetermined. TRBV5-3 counts as an open reading frame of uncertain function. The CDR3 spans 15 residues. V was trimmed by 1 base and J by 0 bases, leaving 11 bases between them.

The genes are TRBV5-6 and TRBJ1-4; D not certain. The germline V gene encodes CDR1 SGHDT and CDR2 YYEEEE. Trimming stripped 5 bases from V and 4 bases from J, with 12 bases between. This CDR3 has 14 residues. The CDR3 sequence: CASRGAAHNEKLFF. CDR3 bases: TGTGCCAGCAGGGGTGCGGCTCATAATGAAAAACTGTTTTTT.

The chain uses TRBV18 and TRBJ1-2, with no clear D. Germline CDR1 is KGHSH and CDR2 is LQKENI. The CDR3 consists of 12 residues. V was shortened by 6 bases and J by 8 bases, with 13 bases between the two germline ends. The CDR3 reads CASSPTAGGYTF. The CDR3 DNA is TGTGCCAGCTCTCCCACGGCGGGCGGCTACACCTTC.

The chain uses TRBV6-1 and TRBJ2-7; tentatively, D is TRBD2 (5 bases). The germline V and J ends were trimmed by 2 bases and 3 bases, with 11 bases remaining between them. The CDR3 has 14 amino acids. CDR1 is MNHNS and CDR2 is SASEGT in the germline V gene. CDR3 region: CASSEPFGVYEQYV. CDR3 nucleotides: TGTGCCAGCAGTGAACCCTTCGGGGTCTACGAGCAGTACGTC.

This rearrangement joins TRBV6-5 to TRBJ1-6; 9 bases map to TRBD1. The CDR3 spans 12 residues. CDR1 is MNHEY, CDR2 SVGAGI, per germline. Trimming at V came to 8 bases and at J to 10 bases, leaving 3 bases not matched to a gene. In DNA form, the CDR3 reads TGTGCCAGCGGGGACAGGGACTCACCCCTCCACTTT. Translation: CASGDRDSPLHF.

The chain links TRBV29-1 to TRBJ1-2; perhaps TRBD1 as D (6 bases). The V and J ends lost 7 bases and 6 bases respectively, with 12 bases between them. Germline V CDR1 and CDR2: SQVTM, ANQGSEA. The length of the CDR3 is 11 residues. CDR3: CSGTGLDGYTF. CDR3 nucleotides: TGCAGCGGAACAGGGCTGGATGGCTACACCTTC.

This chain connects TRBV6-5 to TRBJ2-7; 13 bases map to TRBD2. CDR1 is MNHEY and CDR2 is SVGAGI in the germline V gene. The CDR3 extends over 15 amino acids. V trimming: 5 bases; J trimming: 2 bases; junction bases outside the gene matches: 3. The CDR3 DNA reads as TGTGCCAGCAGTCCACTAGCGGGAGGGCCCTACGAGCAGTACTTC. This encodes CASSPLAGGPYEQYF.

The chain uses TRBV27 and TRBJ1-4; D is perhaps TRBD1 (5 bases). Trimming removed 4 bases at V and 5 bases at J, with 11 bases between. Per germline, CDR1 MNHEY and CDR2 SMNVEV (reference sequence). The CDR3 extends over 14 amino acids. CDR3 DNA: TGTGCCAGCAGTTCCAGGGTACTAAATGAAAAACTGTTTTTT. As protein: CASSSRVLNEKLFF.